The clone carrying this T cell receptor (beta chain) came up once. Antigen unknown. The data derive from a study of cytotoxic CD8 clonotypes in ibrutinib-treated CLL. Broader study findings: Shared public clonotypes were rare, and on treatment they either got smaller or stayed the same. The study found baseline clonality above age-matched healthy donors, tracking circulating CD8+ T-cell counts.

The CDR3 extends over 13 amino acids. CDR1 MNHEY and CDR2 SVGAGI come from the germline V gene. Trimming took 9 bases from V and 4 from J, leaving 12 bases between them. Deep sequencing aimed at 1 in 200,000 to 1 in 1 million T cells' resolution. Generated by immunoSEQ multiplex PCR, the TCRdb table keeps only in-frame clones and is missing some. The sample has 95,000 to 100,000 clones, 78% seen once; the top ten hold about 32%. This rearrangement joins TRBV6-5 to TRBJ2-2; D gene ambiguous. Here the sequenced sample was PBMCs, taken after 12 months of ibrutinib treatment. This receptor was identified in a human donor with chronic lymphocytic leukemia. CDR3 DNA sequence: TGTGCCAGTCAAGTTCCACTCACCGGGGAGCTGTTTTTT. Translation: CASQVPLTGELFF.